Below, 3 T cell receptor beta chains from the same sample are listed, as sequenced in a study of Ad26.COV2.S vaccination and SARS-CoV-2 variants. Clones were sequenced by immunoSEQ multiplex PCR, and TCRdb holds only the in-frame ones, with some missing. The data hold around 270,000 clones, with around 88% observed a single time. Treatment described: approximately 18 received Ad26.COV2.S at low or high dose, single or two shots; roughly five received placebo; per-sample allocation not given. All samples were drawn on day 63, counting from the first vaccine or placebo injection. The material sequenced was peripheral blood, taken in a trial of Ad26.COV2.S vaccine versus placebo. These receptors all stem from a person between 18 and 60 years old who received the Ad26.COV2.S COVID-19 vaccine or a placebo.

The chain combines TRBV7-2 with TRBJ2-1; no definite D call. The CDR3 length is 15 residues. Germline V lookup: CDR1 SGHTA, CDR2 FQGNSA. The germline V and J ends were trimmed by 3 bases and 8 bases, with 17 bases remaining between them. CDR3 in amino acids: CASSFGLPPVDEQFF. The CDR3 DNA is TGTGCCAGCAGCTTTGGGCTACCCCCGGTGGATGAGCAGTTCTTC.

There are many counts of this clone. The V call is TRBV6-6, the J call TRBJ1-5, with D perhaps TRBD1 (6 bases). The CDR3 extends over 14 amino acids. The V end was cut by 5 bases, the J end by 3 bases, with 11 bases between. Germline V gene sequence: CDR1 MNHNY, CDR2 SVGAGI (reference sequence). CDR3 DNA sequence: TGTGCCAGCAGTCCACAGGGTTTCAATCAGCCCCAGCATTTT. It specifies CASSPQGFNQPQHF.

V usage is TRBV19 and J usage is TRBJ1-5; no reliable D call. V was cut by 5 bases and J by 4 bases, with 12 bases left in between. The CDR3 covers 14 residues. Germline V gene lookup returns CDR1 LNHDA and CDR2 SQIVND (reference sequence). CDR3 protein: CASSVDFLNQPQHF. The CDR3 coding sequence is TGTGCCAGTAGTGTGGACTTCTTAAATCAGCCCCAGCATTTT.